The clone carrying this T cell receptor beta chain turned up a few times. The data were obtained in a study of OX40 agonist ivuxolimab in advanced cancers. The CDR3 runs 14 residues. The V gene lost 4 bases and the J gene lost 8 bases, with 14 bases spanning the gap. Germline V lookup: CDR1 MGHRA, CDR2 YSYEKL. The protocol was immunoSEQ multiplex PCR, while the TCRdb copy is restricted to in-frame clones and leaves out a portion. Found here are tens of thousands of clones, roughly 94% of them singletons; the top ten hold over 9%. The source was CD4+ or CD8+ T cells sorted from blood, collected in a trial of the OX40 agonist ivuxolimab. The source is an adult with an advanced solid tumor such as melanoma, head and neck, liver or kidney cancer. The rearrangement uses TRBV4-1 and TRBJ2-2; D call uncertain. The CDR3 DNA reads TGCGCCAGCAGCCCAGGAATGGTCACTGGGGAGCTGTTTTTT. It is translated as CASSPGMVTGELFF.